One sample yielded the 22 T cell receptor beta chains listed below, sequenced in a study of graft-versus-host responses after intestinal transplantation. Libraries were prepared by immunoSEQ multiplex PCR; TCRdb keeps only in-frame clonotypes and omits some of them. The sample shows about 100,000 clones, about 90% of them seen only once. The antigens these receptors bind are not known. Sequencing used unstimulated CD4+ T cells sorted from spleen or lymph node cells, obtained before transplant. These receptors came from a human donor who was the organ donor for an intestinal transplant.

The chain couples TRBV30 to TRBJ1-6; no firm D call. The V end was cut by 3 bases, the J end by 6 bases, with 15 bases between. The CDR3 has 15 amino acids. CDR1 GTSNPN and CDR2 SVGIG come from the germline V gene (reference sequence). As DNA, the CDR3 is TGTGCCTGGAGGGTCGGCCGATTGGGTAATTCACCCCTCCACTTT. Translation: CAWRVGRLGNSPLHF.

The chain joins TRBV5-6 to TRBJ2-7, with 13 bases fitting TRBD2. The CDR3 covers 17 residues. J was trimmed by 6 bases and V by 2 bases; bases with no gene match: 11. The germline V gene encodes CDR1 SGHDT and CDR2 YYEEEE. The CDR3 is CASSFLGLAGAHTEQYF. The CDR3 DNA reads TGTGCCAGCAGCTTTCTTGGACTAGCGGGGGCACATACCGAGCAGTACTTC.

V gene TRBV4-2 combines with J gene TRBJ2-1; no clear D gene. This CDR3 region has 14 residues. V was trimmed by 4 bases and J by 7 bases, leaving 14 bases between them. CDR1 and CDR2 from the germline V gene are LGHNA and YNFKEQ. The CDR3 DNA is TGTGCCAGCAGCCGACCTAACACGGATAATGAGCAGTTCTTC. Its protein product is CASSRPNTDNEQFF.

This chain links TRBV30 with TRBJ1-3, with 7 bases identical to TRBD1. This CDR3 is 15 amino acids long. V trimming: 2 bases; J trimming: 4 bases; junction bases outside the gene matches: 8. Looked up from germline, CDR1 is GTSNPN and CDR2 is SVGIG (reference sequence). The CDR3 here is CAWSPRQGLGNTIYF. The CDR3 nucleotides are TGTGCCTGGAGTCCCCGACAGGGTCTAGGAAACACCATATATTTT.

This clone was seen more than once but under ten times. V and J are TRBV7-2 and TRBJ2-5, with 9 bases aligning to TRBD1. The trim removed 1 base at V and 2 bases at J, leaving 2 bases unmatched. The CDR3 is 15 amino acids. The germline V gene has CDR1 SGHTA and CDR2 FQGNSA. CDR3 amino acids: CASSLGGQGQETQYF. The CDR3 DNA is TGTGCCAGCAGCTTAGGGGGACAGGGACAAGAGACCCAGTACTTC.

The chain has TRBV19 and TRBJ1-1; TRBD1 aligns across 9 bases. This CDR3 is built from 14 residues. The ends lost 8 bases at V and 0 bases at J; junction bases unmatched: 4. Germline CDR1 and CDR2: LNHDA and SQIVND (reference sequence). The CDR3 spells CASRNRGLNTEAFF. The CDR3 DNA reads TGTGCCAGTCGTAACAGGGGGCTGAACACTGAAGCTTTCTTT.

The V and J genes are TRBV18 and TRBJ2-7, with 8 bases that match TRBD1. The trim removed 4 bases at V and 0 bases at J, leaving 17 bases unmatched. CDR3 size: 19 residues. Germline lookup yields CDR1 KGHSH and CDR2 LQKENI. The CDR3 nucleotides are TGTGCCAGCTCACAGGGCAATATGGCAGGGGGCCTCTACTCCTACGAGCAGTACTTC. It yields the protein CASSQGNMAGGLYSYEQYF.

This clone was detected only once. V usage is TRBV6-5 and J usage is TRBJ1-2; D is unresolved. Trimming removed 8 bases from V and 7 bases from J, with 17 bases in between. Germline V gene data show CDR1 as MNHEY and CDR2 as SVGAGI. The CDR3 runs to 13 residues. CDR3 sequence (DNA): TGTGCCAGCCGTACCCTGCCAGATACTGGCTACACCTTC. This codes for CASRTLPDTGYTF.

The chain links TRBV19 to TRBJ1-5; D not resolved. This CDR3 is built from 14 residues. Germline-derived CDR1 and CDR2 are LNHDA and SQIVND (reference sequence). Trimming stripped 0 bases from V and 4 bases from J, with 7 bases between. The CDR3 is CASSIEALNQPQHF. CDR3 sequence (DNA): TGTGCCAGTAGTATAGAGGCCCTAAATCAGCCCCAGCATTTT.

This clone came up a few times. The chain carries TRBV10-3 and TRBJ1-1; TRBD1 matches at 7 bases. The CDR3 is 15 residues long. Losses at the gene ends were 6 bases for V and 6 bases for J; bases not matched to a gene: 13. CDR1 and CDR2 (germline): ENHRY, SYGVKD. CDR3 sequence reads: CAIRAPRDRRPEAFF. The CDR3 bases are TGTGCCATCAGGGCGCCCCGGGACAGAAGGCCTGAAGCTTTCTTT.

This chain links TRBV4-2 with TRBJ2-2; D is unclear. The CDR3 sequence is 13 residues long. V shed 0 bases and J shed 6 bases, with 5 bases lying between them. Germline values: CDR1 LGHNA, CDR2 YNFKEQ. CDR3 bases: TGTGCCAGCAGCCAAGAGGTCGCCGGGGAGCTGTTTTTT. Residues: CASSQEVAGELFF.

This chain links TRBV18 with TRBJ2-7; D is undetermined. The germline gives CDR1 KGHSH, CDR2 LQKENI. This CDR3 has 14 amino acids. V gave up 0 bases and J gave up 3 bases, with 9 bases separating them. The CDR3: CASSPPGQNYEQYF. As DNA, the CDR3 is TGTGCCAGCTCACCACCTGGCCAGAACTACGAGCAGTACTTC.

This clone was recorded a few times. The V gene is TRBV5-6, the J gene TRBJ2-7; the match to TRBD1 covers 9 bases. CDR1 is SGHDT, CDR2 YYEEEE, per germline. CDR3 length: 16 amino acids. V shed 0 bases, J shed 4 bases, and the junction held 8 bases outside the gene matches. In DNA, the CDR3 is TGTGCCAGCAGCTTGGCCCTAGGACAGGGGATTTACGAGCAGTACTTC. Amino acid sequence: CASSLALGQGIYEQYF.

V gene TRBV6-1 combines with J gene TRBJ1-5; no definite D call. Trimming removed 3 bases at V and 4 bases at J, with 10 bases between. This CDR3 is built from 14 residues. Germline values: CDR1 MNHNS, CDR2 SASEGT. The DNA for the CDR3 is TGTGCCAGCAGTGAGCACAAGAAGAATCAGCCCCAGCATTTT. It yields the protein CASSEHKKNQPQHF.

V gene TRBV2 combines with J gene TRBJ2-2; tentative D call: TRBD2 (6 bases). This CDR3 contains 14 residues. CDR1 and CDR2 (germline): SNHLY, FYNNEI. V was shortened by 5 bases and J by 5 bases, with 12 bases between the two germline ends. DNA of the CDR3: TGTGCCAGCAGTCGGCGGGGATCAACCGGGGAGCTGTTTTTT. Its translation is CASSRRGSTGELFF.

This clone was counted once. The CDR3 loop reads CASSQGDGGMQPQHF. CDR3 DNA sequence: TGCGCCAGCAGCCAAGGCGACGGGGGGATGCAGCCCCAGCATTTT. This chain connects TRBV4-1 to TRBJ1-5; a weak D match, TRBD1 (5 bases). CDR3 size: 15 residues. CDR1 MGHRA and CDR2 YSYEKL come from the germline V gene. The V and J ends lost 1 base and 7 bases respectively, with 14 bases between them.

This clone was counted only a few times. This chain joins TRBV6-1 and TRBJ2-2; 7 bases agree with TRBD1. Germline trimming cut 3 bases from V and 6 bases from J; bases unmatched to any gene: 4. This CDR3 is 14 amino acids long. Germline V gene lookup returns CDR1 MNHNS and CDR2 SASEGT. The CDR3 sequence: CASSENRGAGELFF. DNA for the CDR3: TGTGCCAGCAGTGAGAACAGGGGTGCCGGGGAGCTGTTTTTT.

The CDR3 sequence: CASSEAFGFSNQPQHF. For the CDR3, the DNA is TGTGCCAGCAGTGAAGCCTTCGGATTCAGCAATCAGCCCCAGCATTTT. The V call is TRBV6-1, the J call TRBJ1-5; D ambiguous. The CDR3 covers 16 residues. V gave up 0 bases and J gave up 1 base, with 10 bases separating them. From germline, CDR1 is MNHNS and CDR2 SASEGT.

Notes on this clone: The junction departs from the called germline gene at one end, perhaps through a read error. This chain joins TRBV30 and TRBJ2-7; tentatively, D is TRBD2 (5 bases). The CDR3 totals 11 residues. The V gene's germline CDR1 is GTSNPN and CDR2 SVGIG (reference sequence). CDR3 amino acids: CAWSVTGNTYF. DNA for the CDR3: TGTGCCTGGAGTGTAACCGGGAACACCTATTTC.

The chain's CDR3 is CASSLGRGTYGNTIYF. The CDR3 region has the DNA TGTGCCAGCAGCTTAGGTCGGGGGACGTACGGAAACACCATATATTTT. The chain links TRBV11-2 to TRBJ1-3, with D perhaps TRBD1 (5 bases). The germline V and J ends were trimmed by 1 base and 4 bases, with 14 bases remaining between them. This CDR3 contains 16 residues. Germline V gene data show CDR1 as SGHAT and CDR2 as FQNNGV.

The chain employs TRBV30 and TRBJ1-2, with 7 bases lining up with TRBD1. J gave up 1 base and V 2 bases, and 7 bases lay outside the gene matches. CDR1 is GTSNPN, CDR2 SVGIG, per germline (reference sequence). This CDR3 has 15 residues. The CDR3 sequence is CAWSTQPGGNYGYTF. The CDR3 DNA reads as TGTGCCTGGAGTACCCAGCCAGGGGGTAACTATGGCTACACCTTC.

The chain is built from TRBV20-1 and TRBJ2-5; D is unclear. The last part of the DNA fits TRBJ2-7 better; the J call may be wrong. Germline V gene sequence: CDR1 DFQATT, CDR2 SNEGSKA (reference sequence). The CDR3 totals 11 residues. CDR3 in DNA: TGCAGTGCCCTACTCTCCTACGAGCAGTACTTC. Its protein is CSALLSYEQYF.